This TCR beta chain was captured in a study of blood T cell repertoires in COVID-19 (dated by TCRdb to about 2020). In the study overall: The collaborator samples originated in the United States, Italy and Spain and spanned the acute and convalescent phases of COVID-19. The material from the prospective study consisted of cDNA or gDNA derived from T cells, B-cell-depleted T cells, or PBMCs. Subjects who had been exposed to COVID-19, were actively infected with it, or had recovered from it provided the deeply sampled blood TCRbeta repertoires that made up the dataset. The repertoires were released in a freely available public database meant as a resource for research on the immune response to SARS-CoV-2. Samples were obtained from the ongoing ImmuneRACE study (first 160 participants) and from 1,254 subjects provided by 6 global collaborators. Nearly every sample came with metadata listing a de-identified subject ID, COVID-19 status, age in years and sex. Where available, HLA class I and class II types were taken from metadata supplied by the sample provider and were not determined by assay-based typing. Overall results and qualifications from the work: Clinical and demographic metadata were provided uncurated, with the amount varying by source and participant.

To note about this clone: The target of this receptor is not known. Per-nucleotide qualities are absent, and no much larger clonotype sits a single base away.

Participants in the prospective study were enrolled through a virtual design, were aged 18 to 89 years, and lived in roughly 24 United States geographic areas. To assign participants to cohorts, the prospective study relied on clinical history that participants themselves reported in a screening survey and a study questionnaire. For ImmuneRACE Cohort 3, a participant was defined as recovered based on two consecutive negative NP/OP PCR tests, clearance by a healthcare professional, or resolution of symptoms. Mobile phlebotomists in the prospective study collected whole blood, serum and a nasopharyngeal or oropharyngeal swab from every participant. Participants in the prospective study had the option to provide additional blood draws and questionnaires over a 2-month period. Before DNA extraction, blood samples from the prospective study were shipped at room temperature or frozen. Trimming takes 7 bases off V and 1 base off J; junction bases not matched to a gene: 6. Reading from cysteine to phenylalanine, the CDR3 counts 15 amino acids. Kept here is only the CDR3 DNA, which spans 45 bases and is read in frame from base 1. The germline V gene encodes CDR1 SNHLY and CDR2 FYNNEI.

TCRbeta CDR3 regions were amplified from genomic DNA by means of the immunoSEQ Assay, a bias-controlled multiplex PCR. Regarding the original processing steps: The number of nucleated cells in each sample was estimated by amplification of reference gene primers within the assay. To quantify the absolute abundance of each unique TCRbeta CDR3 rearrangement, sequence reads were collapsed and filtered. For each sample, productive Simpson clonality was calculated as the square root of Simpson's diversity index across productive rearrangements. The immuneACCESS repertoire file appears here via TCRdb, limited to in-frame rearrangements. These files lack a portion of the clones; in checked studies, under half of the deficit traces to unresolved V genes, and the cause of the others is not known. Clone size and the V and J calls come from that table; the DNA yielded D and trimming. The sample table lists 160,000 or so clones, roughly 80% of them with a count of one. The ten largest clones take up roughly 3.4% of the sample.

The clonotype originates from an older woman who had recovered from COVID-19. The sample consisted of PBMCs or T cells enriched from blood (not recorded which). The chain joins TRBV2 to TRBJ2-5; TRBD2 fits 10 bases in the junction. The CDR3 protein sequence reads: CASTERGGPQETQYF. The bases read TGTGCCAGCACCGAGCGGGGGGGCCCCCAAGAGACCCAGTACTTC.